Listed below are T cell receptor beta chains from one sample, sequenced in a study of blood T cell repertoires in COVID-19. Libraries were prepared by immunoSEQ multiplex PCR; TCRdb keeps only in-frame clonotypes and omits some of them. The data contain about 260,000 clones, almost 90% of them seen just once; the ten biggest clones take up 11%. Sequenced input: peripheral blood. All receptors derive from a woman in her twenties or thirties with COVID-19, enrolled during active disease. CDR3s include the opening cysteine and the closing phenylalanine or tryptophan. A D gene is named only where the DNA matches it firmly. The size entry is marked missing in some rows and otherwise reads once, few, many or a size class.

>TRBV29-1|-|TRBJ1-1|-
TGCAGCGTTGACAGGGGGAACACTGAAGCTTTCTTT
CSVDRGNTEAFF
>TRBV18|-|TRBJ2-7|TRBD2
TGTGCCAGCTCACCGTCTAGCGGGAGTAAATACGAGCAGTACTTC
CASSPSSGSKYEQYF
>TRBV27|-|TRBJ2-2|-
TGTGCCAGCAGTCCCTACGCGACGGGGAACACCGGGGAGCTGTTTTTT
CASSPYATGNTGELFF
>TRBV6-1|-|TRBJ1-2|-
TGTGCCAGCAGGGAAGGGACATCTCGGAACTATGGCTACACCTTC
CASREGTSRNYGYTF
>TRBV11-2|-|TRBJ1-4|-
TGTGCCAGTATAGGTCGGGGGGCCGTCGGAAATGAAAAACTGTTTTTT
CASIGRGAVGNEKLFF
>TRBV24-1|-|TRBJ2-6|TRBD1
TGTGCCACCAGTGAAAAAATCAGGGGGCCTGGGGCCAACGTCCTGACTTTC
CATSEKIRGPGANVLTF
>TRBV27|few|TRBJ2-7|TRBD2
TGTGCCAGCAGTGGGGTAGCGGGAGCGCTAGAGCAGTACTTC
CASSGVAGALEQYF
>TRBV6-5|-|TRBJ1-2|-
TGTGCCAGCAGTTACAACGGAGCTGATGGCTACACCTTC
CASSYNGADGYTF
>TRBV6-5|-|TRBJ2-5|-
TGTGCCAGCACCTTCCCAGGGTCCGAGACCCAGTACTTC
CASTFPGSETQYF
>TRBV5-1|-|TRBJ1-1|TRBD1
TGCGCCAGCAGCTTGACAGGGGGGAACACTGAAGCTTTCTTT
CASSLTGGNTEAFF
>TRBV4-1|-|TRBJ1-1|-
TGCGCCAGCAGCCAAGTTTATCGGGGGAACACTGAAGCTTTCTTT
CASSQVYRGNTEAFF
>TRBV30|-|TRBJ2-7|TRBD1
TGTGCCTGGAGTCGGACAGGGGCCTACGAGCAGTACTTC
CAWSRTGAYEQYF
>TRBV27|-|TRBJ2-2|TRBD2
TGTGCCAGCAGTTTATCCCCACTAGCGGGAGGTGAGCTGTTTTTT
CASSLSPLAGGELFF
>TRBV4-1|-|TRBJ2-5|-
TGCGCCAGCAGCCAAGATCTGGGGGAGGTGGGAGAGACCCAGTACTTC
CASSQDLGEVGETQYF
>TRBV7-8|once|TRBJ2-5|TRBD2
TGTGCCAGCAGCCCGGGACTAGCGGGAATTGAGACCCAGTACTTC
CASSPGLAGIETQYF
>TRBV7-9|-|TRBJ2-7|TRBD1
TGTGCCAGCAGCTTCTCTAGACAGGGGCCTACTAATACCTACGAGCAGTACTTC
CASSFSRQGPTNTYEQYF
>TRBV5-4|-|TRBJ2-5|-
TGTGCCAGTTCCCAGGGTAACAGGGAGACCCAGTACTTC
CASSQGNRETQYF
>TRBV6-2/TRBV6-3|-|TRBJ2-7|TRBD2
TGTGCCAGCAGTAAAAGGCCCCAAACTAGCGGGAGTTCCTACGAGCAGTACTTC
CASSKRPQTSGSSYEQYF
>TRBV6-5|-|TRBJ2-5|TRBD2
TGTGCCAGCAGTTACGTGGGACTATCTGAGACCCAGTACTTC
CASSYVGLSETQYF
>TRBV29-1|-|TRBJ1-1|-
TGCAGCTCTACGGAACAGGGGAACACTGAAGCTTTCTTT
CSSTEQGNTEAFF
>TRBV5-1|-|TRBJ2-1|TRBD2
TGCGCCAGCAGCCCCGGACTAGCGGGGATCAATGAGCAGTTCTTC
CASSPGLAGINEQFF
>TRBV10-3|-|TRBJ2-5|-
TGTGCCATCAGTGACGGAGCGGACCAAGAGACCCAGTACTTC
CAISDGADQETQYF
>TRBV4-3|-|TRBJ2-1|-
TGCGCCAGCAGCCAAGATCTCAGCGGGCCAGGCTCCTACAATGAGCAGTTCTTC
CASSQDLSGPGSYNEQFF
>TRBV5-5|once|TRBJ2-5|TRBD1
TGTGCCAGCAGCTTGCTTCAGGGGGACGAGACCCAGTACTTC
CASSLLQGDETQYF
>TRBV29-1|once|TRBJ2-7|-
TGCAGCGTTGAAGTGAGACAGAGCTCCTACGAGCAGTACTTC
CSVEVRQSSYEQYF
>TRBV15|few|TRBJ2-3|-
TGTGCCACCCGACAGTTAGCAGATACGCAGTATTTT
CATRQLADTQYF
>TRBV24-1|-|TRBJ2-1|-
TGTGCCACCAGTGATTTAGAGGGACTCTACAATGAGCAGTTCTTC
CATSDLEGLYNEQFF
>TRBV2|-|TRBJ2-7|TRBD1
TGTGCCAGTACCGGGGGGACAGGGGGCGAGCAGTACTTC
CASTGGTGGEQYF
>TRBV5-6|-|TRBJ1-3|-
TGTGCCAGCAGCTTGATCGGTGGCTCTGGAAACACCATATATTTT
CASSLIGGSGNTIYF
>TRBV18|-|TRBJ2-7|-
TGTGCCAGCTCACCCCCGGCTCCGAGGCACGAGCAGTACTTC
CASSPPAPRHEQYF
>TRBV27|-|TRBJ2-1|-
TGTGCCAGCGGAACAGGGAGGGGGGAGCAGTTCTTC
CASGTGRGEQFF
>TRBV18|-|TRBJ1-2|-
TGTGCCAGCTCACCATTGGAGGACCAACGCTACACCTTC
CASSPLEDQRYTF
>TRBV10-3|-|TRBJ1-4|TRBD1
TGTGCCATCAGGGAGACTGACAGGGTGAGAGGAAAACTGTTTTTT
CAIRETDRVRGKLFF
>TRBV5-1|-|TRBJ2-1|-
TGCGCCAGCAGTTGGGGGGAAGATGAGCAGTTCTTC
CASSWGEDEQFF
>TRBV12-3/TRBV12-4|-|TRBJ1-1|-
TGTGCCAGCAGTTTTTCCGGGAACACTGAAGCTTTCTTT
CASSFSGNTEAFF
>TRBV7-2|-|TRBJ1-2|-
TGTGCCAGCAGCTTAGGCCTTTCAGGTGGCTACACCTTC
CASSLGLSGGYTF
>TRBV5-4|-|TRBJ2-7|-
TGTGCCAGCAGCTTGGAGCGCCTAGGTGAGCAGTACTTC
CASSLERLGEQYF
>TRBV2|-|TRBJ1-1|TRBD1
TGTGCCAGCAGATCTGACAGGGTTACTGAAGCTTTCTTT
CASRSDRVTEAFF
>TRBV19|-|TRBJ1-1|TRBD1
TGTGCCAGTAGCCAGGACAGGTTTAGCACTGAAGCTTTCTTT
CASSQDRFSTEAFF
>TRBV11-2|-|TRBJ2-7|TRBD1
TGTGCCAGCAGCCCCCCGACAGGGTTTCACGAGCAGTACTTC
CASSPPTGFHEQYF
>TRBV30|-|TRBJ2-7|-
TGTGCCTGGAGCTCCAACGGCGAGCAGTACTTC
CAWSSNGEQYF
>TRBV19|once|TRBJ2-3|TRBD1
TGTGCCAGTAGTATTTTTACAGGGGGAGATACGCAGTATTTT
CASSIFTGGDTQYF
>TRBV19|once|TRBJ1-4|-
TGTGCCAGTAGTTCCACGTTAACAACAACTAATGAAAAACTGTTTTTT
CASSSTLTTTNEKLFF
>TRBV9|-|TRBJ2-1|TRBD1
TGTGCCAGCAGCGCCCCTACGACAGGGAACAATGAGCAGTTCTTC
CASSAPTTGNNEQFF
>TRBV7-6|once|TRBJ1-1|-
TGTGCCAGCAGCTTAGAGGCCACTAGAGACACTGAAGCTTTCTTT
CASSLEATRDTEAFF
>TRBV7-3|-|TRBJ2-1|TRBD1
TGTGCCAGCAGCAAAAGGGGACAGGGGGCCGACAATGAGCAGTTCTTC
CASSKRGQGADNEQFF
>TRBV9|-|TRBJ2-7|TRBD1
TGTGCCAGCAGCGGGGGACAGGGACCCTACGAGCAGTACTTC
CASSGGQGPYEQYF
>TRBV13|once|TRBJ1-1|TRBD1
TGTGCCAGCAGCTTGGAGATCAGGGGGCGGCTCACTGAAGCTTTCTTT
CASSLEIRGRLTEAFF
>TRBV5-6|-|TRBJ1-1|-
TGTGCCAGCAGCAGGGAACAGGTTAAGGTTGAAGCTTTCTTT
CASSREQVKVEAFF
>TRBV7-9|few|TRBJ1-5|-
TGTGCCAGCAGCTACGACGGGAATCGGCCCCAGCATTTT
CASSYDGNRPQHF
>TRBV28|-|TRBJ1-5|-
TGTGCCAGCAGTTTATTAATTCTTAATAGCAATCAGCCCCAGCATTTT
CASSLLILNSNQPQHF
>TRBV10-1|-|TRBJ2-1|-
TGCGCCAGCAGCACAGGCTACAATGAGCAGTTCTTC
CASSTGYNEQFF
>TRBV5-1|-|TRBJ2-5|-
TGCGCCAGCAGCGCAGGGCTCATGGACGAGACCCAGTACTTC
CASSAGLMDETQYF